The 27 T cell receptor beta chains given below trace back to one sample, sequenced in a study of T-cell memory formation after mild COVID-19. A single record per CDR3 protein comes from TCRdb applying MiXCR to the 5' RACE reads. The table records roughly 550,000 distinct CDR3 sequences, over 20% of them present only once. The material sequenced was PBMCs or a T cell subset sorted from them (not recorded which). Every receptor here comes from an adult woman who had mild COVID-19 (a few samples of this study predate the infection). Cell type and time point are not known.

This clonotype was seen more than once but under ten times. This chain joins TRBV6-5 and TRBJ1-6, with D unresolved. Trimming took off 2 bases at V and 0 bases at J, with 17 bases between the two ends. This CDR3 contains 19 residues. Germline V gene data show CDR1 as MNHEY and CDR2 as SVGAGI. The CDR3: CASSYGVGGSSSYNSPLHF. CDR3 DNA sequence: TGTGCCAGCAGTTACGGTGTGGGCGGATCCAGCTCCTATAATTCACCCCTCCACTTT.

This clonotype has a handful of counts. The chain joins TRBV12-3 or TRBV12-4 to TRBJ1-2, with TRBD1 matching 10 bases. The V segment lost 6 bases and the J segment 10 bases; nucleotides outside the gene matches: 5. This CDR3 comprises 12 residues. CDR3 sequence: CASSPGTGDYTF. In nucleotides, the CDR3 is TGTGCCAGCAGCCCCGGGACAGGGGACTACACCTTC.

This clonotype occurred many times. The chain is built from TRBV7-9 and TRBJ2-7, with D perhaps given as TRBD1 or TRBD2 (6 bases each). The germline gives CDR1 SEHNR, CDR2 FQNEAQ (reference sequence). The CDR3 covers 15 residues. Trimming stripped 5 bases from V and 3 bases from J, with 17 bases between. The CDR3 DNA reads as TGTGCCAGCAGCGGGGGGCCGGGCGTCCTCTACGAGCAGTACTTC. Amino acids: CASSGGPGVLYEQYF.

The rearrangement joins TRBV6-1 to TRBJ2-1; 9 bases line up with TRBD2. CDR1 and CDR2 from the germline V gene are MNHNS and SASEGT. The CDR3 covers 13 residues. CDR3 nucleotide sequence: TGTGCGGCGGGGGGGACCTTCTACAATGAGCAGTTCTTC. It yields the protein CAAGGTFYNEQFF.

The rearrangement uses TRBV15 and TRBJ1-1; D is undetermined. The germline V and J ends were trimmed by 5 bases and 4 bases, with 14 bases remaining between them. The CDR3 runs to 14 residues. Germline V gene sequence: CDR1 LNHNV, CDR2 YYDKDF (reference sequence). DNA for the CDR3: TGTGCCACCAGCCCCACGGCCGACTTCACTGAAGCTTTCTTT. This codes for CATSPTADFTEAFF.

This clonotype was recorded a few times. For the CDR3, the DNA is TGTGCCAGCAGAAAGGGGAATAGCAATCAGCCCCAGCATTTT. It yields the protein CASRKGNSNQPQHF. V is TRBV12-3 or TRBV12-4 and J is TRBJ1-5; D possibly corresponds to TRBD1 (5 bases). This CDR3 is 14 amino acids long. The V end lost 6 bases, the J end lost 0 bases, and 9 bases lay between the germline ends.

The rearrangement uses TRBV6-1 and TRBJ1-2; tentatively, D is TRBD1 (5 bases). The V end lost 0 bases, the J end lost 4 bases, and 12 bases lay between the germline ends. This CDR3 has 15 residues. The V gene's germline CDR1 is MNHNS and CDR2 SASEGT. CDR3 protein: CASSEAGAQVYGYTF. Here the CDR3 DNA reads TGTGCCAGCAGTGAAGCAGGGGCGCAGGTCTATGGCTACACCTTC.

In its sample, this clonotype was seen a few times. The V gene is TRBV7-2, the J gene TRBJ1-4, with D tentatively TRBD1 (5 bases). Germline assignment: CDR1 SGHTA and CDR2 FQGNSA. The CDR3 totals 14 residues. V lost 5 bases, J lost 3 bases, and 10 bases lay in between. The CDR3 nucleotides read TGTGCCAGCAGCCTCGGGGGGTCTAATGAAAAACTGTTTTTT. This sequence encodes CASSLGGSNEKLFF.

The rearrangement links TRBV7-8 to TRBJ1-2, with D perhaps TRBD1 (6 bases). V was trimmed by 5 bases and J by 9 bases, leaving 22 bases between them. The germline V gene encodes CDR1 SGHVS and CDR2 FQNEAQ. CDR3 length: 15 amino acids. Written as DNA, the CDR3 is TGTGCCAGCAGCCCCCGGACAGCACCTCTACCAAGCTACACCTTC. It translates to CASSPRTAPLPSYTF.

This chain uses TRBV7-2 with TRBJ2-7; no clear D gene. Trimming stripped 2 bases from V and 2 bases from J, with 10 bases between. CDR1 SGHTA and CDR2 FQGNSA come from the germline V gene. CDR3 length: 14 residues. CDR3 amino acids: CASSLSRPPYEQYF. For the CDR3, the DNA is TGTGCCAGCAGCTTATCTCGACCTCCCTACGAGCAGTACTTC.

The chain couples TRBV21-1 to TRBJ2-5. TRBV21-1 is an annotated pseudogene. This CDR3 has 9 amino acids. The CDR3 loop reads CAVVGTQYF. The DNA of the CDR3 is TGTGCCGTAGTGGGGACCCAGTACTTC.

The CDR3 sequence: CASSYPEGQNYGYTF. CDR3 DNA: TGTGCCAGCAGTTACCCCGAGGGACAGAACTATGGCTACACCTTC. V usage is TRBV6-6 and J usage is TRBJ1-2; 7 bases match TRBD1. V lost 2 bases, J lost 2 bases, and 5 bases stayed unmatched. The CDR3 is made up of 15 amino acids. Germline CDR1 is MNHNY and CDR2 is SVGAGI (reference sequence).

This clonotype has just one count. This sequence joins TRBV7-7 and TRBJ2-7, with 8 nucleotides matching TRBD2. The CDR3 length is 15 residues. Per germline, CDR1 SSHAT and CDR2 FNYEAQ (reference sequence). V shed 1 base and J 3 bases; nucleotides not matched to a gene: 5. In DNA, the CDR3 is TGTGCCAGCAGCTTAGATCTGGGACTAGACTACGAGCAGTACTTC. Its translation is CASSLDLGLDYEQYF. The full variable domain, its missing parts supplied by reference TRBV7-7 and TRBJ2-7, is GAGVSQSPRYKVTKRGQDVTLRCDPISSHATLYWYQQALGQGPEFLTYFNYEAQPDKSGLPSDRFSAERPEGSISTLTIQRTEQRDSAMYRCASSLDLGLDYEQYFGPGTRLTVT.

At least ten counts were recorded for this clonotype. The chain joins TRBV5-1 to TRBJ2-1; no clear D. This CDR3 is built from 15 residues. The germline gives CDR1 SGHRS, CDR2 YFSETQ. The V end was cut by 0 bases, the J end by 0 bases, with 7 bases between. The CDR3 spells CASSLGDLSYNEQFF. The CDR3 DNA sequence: TGCGCCAGCAGCTTGGGAGACCTCTCCTACAATGAGCAGTTCTTC.

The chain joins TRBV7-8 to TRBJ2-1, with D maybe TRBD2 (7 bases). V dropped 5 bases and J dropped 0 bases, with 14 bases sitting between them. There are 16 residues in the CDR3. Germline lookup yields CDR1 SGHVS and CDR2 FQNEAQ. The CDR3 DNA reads TGTGCCAGCAGCCCATCCCGGGGGGCCTCCTACAATGAGCAGTTCTTC. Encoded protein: CASSPSRGASYNEQFF.

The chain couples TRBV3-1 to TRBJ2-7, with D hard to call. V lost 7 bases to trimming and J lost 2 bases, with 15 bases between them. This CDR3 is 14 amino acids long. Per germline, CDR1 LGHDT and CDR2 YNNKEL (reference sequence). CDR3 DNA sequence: TGTGCCAGCACCGACACCAGTGGGACCTACGAGCAGTACTTC. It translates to CASTDTSGTYEQYF.

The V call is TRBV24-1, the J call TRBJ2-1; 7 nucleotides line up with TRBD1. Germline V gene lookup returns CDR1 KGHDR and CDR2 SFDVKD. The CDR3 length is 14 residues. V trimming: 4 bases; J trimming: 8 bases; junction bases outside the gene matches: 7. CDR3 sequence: CATSDPGTVYEQFF. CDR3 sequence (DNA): TGTGCCACCAGTGACCCCGGGACAGTCTATGAGCAGTTCTTC.

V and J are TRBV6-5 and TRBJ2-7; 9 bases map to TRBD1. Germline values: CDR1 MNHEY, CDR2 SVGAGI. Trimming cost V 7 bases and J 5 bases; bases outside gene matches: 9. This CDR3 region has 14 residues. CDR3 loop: CASTLGQGSNEQYF. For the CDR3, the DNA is TGTGCCAGCACCCTAGGACAGGGGAGCAACGAGCAGTACTTC.

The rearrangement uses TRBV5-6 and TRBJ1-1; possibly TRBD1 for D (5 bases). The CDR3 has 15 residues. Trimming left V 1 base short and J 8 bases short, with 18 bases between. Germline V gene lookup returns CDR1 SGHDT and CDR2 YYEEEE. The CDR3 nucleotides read TGTGCCAGCAGCTTGTTGGGGCCCGATTTGACGGAAGCTTTCTTT. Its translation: CASSLLGPDLTEAFF. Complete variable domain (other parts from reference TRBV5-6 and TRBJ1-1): DAGVTQSPTHLIKTRGQQVTLRCSPKSGHDTVSWYQQALGQGPQFIFQYYEEEERQRGNFPDRFSGHQFPNYSSELNVNALLLGDSALYLCASSLLGPDLTEAFFGQGTRLTVV.

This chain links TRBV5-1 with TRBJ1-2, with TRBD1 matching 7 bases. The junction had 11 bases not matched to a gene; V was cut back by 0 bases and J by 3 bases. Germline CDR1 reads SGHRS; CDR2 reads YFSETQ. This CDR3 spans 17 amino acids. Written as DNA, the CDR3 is TGCGCCAGCAGCTTGGGGCTACTGGACAGGTCGGACTATGGCTACACCTTC. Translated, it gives CASSLGLLDRSDYGYTF.

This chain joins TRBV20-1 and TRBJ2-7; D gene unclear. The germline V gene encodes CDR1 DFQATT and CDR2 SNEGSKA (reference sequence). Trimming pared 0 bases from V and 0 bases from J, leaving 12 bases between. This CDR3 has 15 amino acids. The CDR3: CSARDRVESSYEQYF. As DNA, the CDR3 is TGCAGTGCTAGAGATAGAGTGGAGAGCTCCTACGAGCAGTACTTC.

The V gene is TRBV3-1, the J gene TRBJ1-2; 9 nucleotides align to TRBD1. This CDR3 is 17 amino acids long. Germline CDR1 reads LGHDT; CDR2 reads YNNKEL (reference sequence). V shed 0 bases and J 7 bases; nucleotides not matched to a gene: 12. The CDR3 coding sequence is TGTGCCAGCAGCCAAGATTCGGGGACAGGGTCATTTTTTGGCTACACCTTC. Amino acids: CASSQDSGTGSFFGYTF. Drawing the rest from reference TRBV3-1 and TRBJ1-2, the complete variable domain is DTAVSQTPKYLVTQMGNDKSIKCEQNLGHDTMYWYKQDSKKFLKIMFSYNNKELIINETVPNRFSPKSPDKAHLNLHINSLELGDSAVYFCASSQDSGTGSFFGYTFGSGTRLTVV.

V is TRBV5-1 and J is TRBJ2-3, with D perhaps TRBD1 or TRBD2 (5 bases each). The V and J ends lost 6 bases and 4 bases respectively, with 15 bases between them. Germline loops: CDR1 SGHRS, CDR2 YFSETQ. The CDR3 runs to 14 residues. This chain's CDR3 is CASTREWLPDTQYF. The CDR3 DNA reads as TGCGCCAGCACCAGGGAGTGGTTGCCAGATACGCAGTATTTT.

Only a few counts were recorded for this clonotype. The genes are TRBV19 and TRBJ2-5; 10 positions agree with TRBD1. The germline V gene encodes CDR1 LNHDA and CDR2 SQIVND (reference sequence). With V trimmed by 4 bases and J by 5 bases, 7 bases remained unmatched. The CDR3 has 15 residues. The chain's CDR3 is CASSNSGTGEETQYF. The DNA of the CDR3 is TGTGCCAGTAGTAACTCCGGGACAGGGGAGGAGACCCAGTACTTC.

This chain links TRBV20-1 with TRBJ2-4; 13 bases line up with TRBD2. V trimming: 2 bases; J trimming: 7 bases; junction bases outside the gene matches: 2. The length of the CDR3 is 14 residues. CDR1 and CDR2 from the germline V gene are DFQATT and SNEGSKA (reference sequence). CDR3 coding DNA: TGCAGTGCTAGAAGGACTAGCGGGGGTAACATTCAGTACTTC. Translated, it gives CSARRTSGGNIQYF.

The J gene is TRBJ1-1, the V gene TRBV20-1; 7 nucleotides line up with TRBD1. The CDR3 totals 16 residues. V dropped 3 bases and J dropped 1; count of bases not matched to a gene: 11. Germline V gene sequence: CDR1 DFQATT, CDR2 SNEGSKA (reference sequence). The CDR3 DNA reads TGCAGTGCTAGGCGGGAGAAGGGGGCTAAGAACACTGAAGCTTTCTTT. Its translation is CSARREKGAKNTEAFF.

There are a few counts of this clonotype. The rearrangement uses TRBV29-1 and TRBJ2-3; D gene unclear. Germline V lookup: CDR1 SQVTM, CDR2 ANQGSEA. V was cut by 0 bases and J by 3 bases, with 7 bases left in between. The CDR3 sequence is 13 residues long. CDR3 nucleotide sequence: TGCAGCGTTGAAGAAACTCTTACAGATACGCAGTATTTT. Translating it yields CSVEETLTDTQYF.